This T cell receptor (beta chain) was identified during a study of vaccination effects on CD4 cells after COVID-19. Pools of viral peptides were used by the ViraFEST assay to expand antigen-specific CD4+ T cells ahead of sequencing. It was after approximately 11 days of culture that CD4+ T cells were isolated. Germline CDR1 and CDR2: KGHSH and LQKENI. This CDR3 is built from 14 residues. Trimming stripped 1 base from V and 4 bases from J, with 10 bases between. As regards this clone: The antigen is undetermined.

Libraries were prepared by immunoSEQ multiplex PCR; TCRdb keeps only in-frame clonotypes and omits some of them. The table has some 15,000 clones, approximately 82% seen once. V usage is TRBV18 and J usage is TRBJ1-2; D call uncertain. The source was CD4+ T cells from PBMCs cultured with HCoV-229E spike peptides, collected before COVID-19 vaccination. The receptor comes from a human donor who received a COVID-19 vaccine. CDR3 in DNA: TGTGCCAGCTCACCACAGGGAGAGGGCTATGGCTACACCTTC. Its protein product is CASSPQGEGYGYTF. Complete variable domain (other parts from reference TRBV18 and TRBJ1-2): NAGVMQNPRHLVRRRGQEARLRCSPMKGHSHVYWYRQLPEEGLKFMVYLQKENIIDESGMPKERFSAEFPKEGPSILRIQQVVRGDSAAYFCASSPQGEGYGYTFGSGTRLTVV.